The rows below give T cell receptor beta chains drawn from one sample of a study of T cell responses to AZD1222 COVID-19 vaccine. Data came from immunoSEQ multiplex PCR; TCRdb stores just in-frame clones and leaves some out. The data contain some 130,000 clones, over 90% of them singletons. Sample: peripheral blood, taken on day 0 of AZD1222 vaccination. These receptors originate from an adult in good health. The CDR3 runs from the conserved cysteine through the conserved F or W. The order of the fields is CDR3 DNA, CDR3 protein, clone size, J gene, D gene, V gene. D genes are given only for firm matches. Size is stated for part of the rows, as once, few or many counts, or as a class when the clone is expanded.

TGTGCCAGCAGTTTTCGGGTCGAATACGAGCAGTACTTC,CASSFRVEYEQYF,NA,TRBJ2-7,NA,TRBV12-3/TRBV12-4
TGTGCCAGCAGTGAAGGGCAGGGCGGCTACATTCAGTACTTC,CASSEGQGGYIQYF,NA,TRBJ2-4,NA,TRBV2
TGTGCCAGCAGCTTCGTCCAGTACAATGAGCAGTTCTTC,CASSFVQYNEQFF,NA,TRBJ2-1,NA,TRBV7-2
TGTGCCAGCAGTGAAGCGGTGGCAGGTGAAAAACTGTTTTTT,CASSEAVAGEKLFF,NA,TRBJ1-4,NA,TRBV6-1
TGTGCCAGCAGCCAAGGCGGCTACAATGAGCAGTTCTTC,CASSQGGYNEQFF,once,TRBJ2-1,NA,TRBV3-1/TRBV3-2
TGTGCCAGCAGTTCAACGGTAGCAAAGCCACCCTTAGATACGCAGTATTTT,CASSSTVAKPPLDTQYF,NA,TRBJ2-3,NA,TRBV28
TGTGCCTGGACTCTTGGCGAAACTGAAGCTTTCTTT,CAWTLGETEAFF,NA,TRBJ1-1,NA,TRBV30
TGTGCCACCAGTGCAGGGGGTTCAAATCAGCCCCAGCATTTT,CATSAGGSNQPQHF,NA,TRBJ1-5,TRBD1,TRBV24-1
TGCGCCAGCAAGGACAGGGATCCTGAAGCTTTCTTT,CASKDRDPEAFF,NA,TRBJ1-1,TRBD1,TRBV5-1
TGTGCCAGCAGATCTACAGGGGGTGGCAATCAGCCCCAGCATTTT,CASRSTGGGNQPQHF,NA,TRBJ1-5,TRBD1,TRBV6-5
TGCGCCAGCAGCCACCTAGCGGGAGTCTCTGATAATGAGCAGTTCTTC,CASSHLAGVSDNEQFF,NA,TRBJ2-1,TRBD2,TRBV5-1
TGTGCCTGGAGGCCAGCGGGGCTTGACGAGCAGTACTTC,CAWRPAGLDEQYF,NA,TRBJ2-7,TRBD2,TRBV30
TGTGCCAGCAGCCACAGGGCTCGATGGTACGAGCAGTACTTC,CASSHRARWYEQYF,NA,TRBJ2-7,NA,TRBV7-9
TGTGCCAGCACCAGGGGCGGGAACCCCGATACGCAGTATTTT,CASTRGGNPDTQYF,NA,TRBJ2-3,NA,TRBV6-5
TGTGCCTGTACCACGGACTCTCTTAATTCACCCCTCCACTTT,CACTTDSLNSPLHF,NA,TRBJ1-6,NA,TRBV30
TGTGCCAGCTCCTCTAACTCAGGGGGCACTGAAGCTTTCTTT,CASSSNSGGTEAFF,NA,TRBJ1-1,TRBD1,TRBV18
TGCAGCGGGAGGGGGGGAACTGAAGCTTTCTTT,CSGRGGTEAFF,once,TRBJ1-1,NA,TRBV29-1
TGCGCCAGCAGTGAAACGACCTCCATTTCCTACGAGCAGTACTTC,CASSETTSISYEQYF,NA,TRBJ2-7,NA,TRBV10-1
TGTGCGGGGGGAGTTAGGAACGAGCAGTACTTC,CAGGVRNEQYF,NA,TRBJ2-7,NA,TRBV28
TGTGCCAGTACCGTGGTGTCGGGGATATGGGGCTACACCTTC,CASTVVSGIWGYTF,NA,TRBJ1-2,NA,TRBV19
TGTGCCGCCGGGACAGAACCCTACGAGCAGTACTTC,CAAGTEPYEQYF,NA,TRBJ2-7,TRBD1,TRBV24-1
TGTGCCACCAGTGATACCGACAGAAACTATGGCTACACCTTC,CATSDTDRNYGYTF,NA,TRBJ1-2,NA,TRBV24-1
TGTGCCCTTCAGAGCATCCTTCCTGGCTACACCTTC,CALQSILPGYTF,NA,TRBJ1-2,NA,TRBV2
TGTGCCAGCGTTGAGGGAGGGGGCGGCTATGGCTACACCTTC,CASVEGGGGYGYTF,NA,TRBJ1-2,TRBD1,TRBV10-3
TGTGCCAGCAGTCCGCTGGGCTATGGCTACACCTTC,CASSPLGYGYTF,NA,TRBJ1-2,NA,TRBV6-5
TGTGCCAGCAGCTCGCCCAGTGAGACAGGGGACACTGAAGCTTTCTTT,CASSSPSETGDTEAFF,NA,TRBJ1-1,TRBD1,TRBV11-2
TGTGCCAGTCGGGGGGCACAGCGTGGCGAGCAGTACTTC,CASRGAQRGEQYF,once,TRBJ2-7,NA,TRBV28
TGTGCCAGCAGCTTCTCTTTGAAGCGGGGGAACACCGGGGAGCTGTTTTTT,CASSFSLKRGNTGELFF,NA,TRBJ2-2,TRBD2,TRBV7-6
TGCGCCAGCAGTGAGAGGGGTAGGGGACAGGGAACCTATGGCTACACCTTC,CASSERGRGQGTYGYTF,NA,TRBJ1-2,TRBD1,TRBV10-2
TGTGCCAGCAGTTACAAGGACGGTTATTTGAACACTGAAGCTTTCTTT,CASSYKDGYLNTEAFF,NA,TRBJ1-1,NA,TRBV6-2/TRBV6-3
TGTGCCAGCAGCCACCACCTAAATCGACGAAGCTACAATGAGCAGTTCTTC,CASSHHLNRRSYNEQFF,NA,TRBJ2-1,NA,TRBV12-1
TGTGCCAGCAGCCGTGCGGACAGTCTCTATGGCTACACCTTC,CASSRADSLYGYTF,NA,TRBJ1-2,NA,TRBV3-1/TRBV3-2
TGTGCCAGCAGCTTAGGGGGCGGCAGAACGGAGTATGGCTACACCTTC,CASSLGGGRTEYGYTF,NA,TRBJ1-2,NA,TRBV7-8
TGCAGCGTCATGACAGGTCCTTATGGCTACACCTTC,CSVMTGPYGYTF,NA,TRBJ1-2,NA,TRBV29-1
TGTGCCAGCAGTAGGGGGTCAACTAATGAAAAACTGTTTTTT,CASSRGSTNEKLFF,NA,TRBJ1-4,NA,TRBV7-6
TGTGCCAGCAGCTTGGAACTATACAATGAGCAGTTCTTC,CASSLELYNEQFF,NA,TRBJ2-1,NA,TRBV7-2
TGCGCCAGCAGCTTCAGCAGGGGGGGCCCTTTGGCGAACACTGAAGCTTTCTTT,CASSFSRGGPLANTEAFF,NA,TRBJ1-1,TRBD1,TRBV5-1
TGTGCCAGCAGCCCCCGAAACACTGAAGCTTTCTTT,CASSPRNTEAFF,NA,TRBJ1-1,NA,TRBV7-9
TGTGCCAGCAGCTCGGGGACTACTAGCACAGATACGCAGTATTTT,CASSSGTTSTDTQYF,NA,TRBJ2-3,TRBD2,TRBV7-9
TGCGCCAGCAGCCAAGATAAGGGCTCTGGAAACACCATATATTTT,CASSQDKGSGNTIYF,NA,TRBJ1-3,NA,TRBV4-1
TGTGCCAGCAGTTTTTTCGGGAGGGCCAAGGGAGAGACCCAGTACTTC,CASSFFGRAKGETQYF,NA,TRBJ2-5,TRBD2,TRBV28
TGTGCCAGCAGCTTAGGCGGGGGACTTAACACCGGGGAGCTGTTTTTT,CASSLGGGLNTGELFF,NA,TRBJ2-2,TRBD2,TRBV7-2
TGTGCCAGCAGCCGCAGGGGGGACAGCTACGAGCAGTACTTC,CASSRRGDSYEQYF,once,TRBJ2-7,NA,TRBV14
TGTGCCAGCAGCCCCCGCGGCGGATTAGACTATGGCTACACCTTC,CASSPRGGLDYGYTF,NA,TRBJ1-2,NA,TRBV5-4
TGTGCCAGTAGTATCGGGACAGGGCAGGTTGGGAACTATGGCTACACCTTC,CASSIGTGQVGNYGYTF,NA,TRBJ1-2,TRBD1,TRBV19
TGTGCCAGCAGCTTGGTCGGCGGTTTGAGCACAGATACGCAGTATTTT,CASSLVGGLSTDTQYF,NA,TRBJ2-3,NA,TRBV5-4
TGTGCCAGCAGCTTAAGCGGGGGCCACTACGAGCAGTACTTC,CASSLSGGHYEQYF,NA,TRBJ2-7,TRBD2,TRBV5-6
TGTGCCAGCAGTTTAGGGGGGGCCAGTGAAGCTTTCTTT,CASSLGGASEAFF,NA,TRBJ1-1,NA,TRBV12-3/TRBV12-4
TGTGCCAGCAGTGAATCGGGGGGCATTCACACTGAAGCTTTCTTT,CASSESGGIHTEAFF,NA,TRBJ1-1,NA,TRBV25-1
TGTGCCAGCAGCTTAACTAGCGGGAGTGTCACCGGGGAGCTGTTTTTT,CASSLTSGSVTGELFF,NA,TRBJ2-2,TRBD2,TRBV7-2
TGTGCTAGTGGTTTTTCCTCCTACGAGCAGTACTTC,CASGFSSYEQYF,NA,TRBJ2-7,NA,TRBV12-5
TGTGCCAGCTCACCAAGGACAGGGGTGTGGGAGCAGTACTTC,CASSPRTGVWEQYF,NA,TRBJ2-7,TRBD1,TRBV18
TGTGCCAGCAGCTTTGGGCTTAAGCAGTTCTTC,CASSFGLKQFF,NA,TRBJ2-1,NA,TRBV11-2